The sequence of this T cell receptor (beta chain) was determined in a study of T cells in Graves' hyperthyroidism and ophthalmopathy. On the study more broadly: At the time of initial diagnosis and before any treatment, peripheral blood was collected. General study points: Also found in blood were most expanded thyroid clonotypes above 0.001. Ophthalmopathy stood apart from stable hyperthyroidism in a 13 V-J model.

Regarding this clonotype: Its matching antigen is unknown.

Trimming shortened V by 8 bases and J by 2 bases, and 17 bases separated the two germline ends. Germline values: CDR1 SGHTA, CDR2 FQGNSA. The CDR3 has 15 residues. Amplification targeted TCR beta CDR3 regions from RNA transcripts. The study used the HTBI primer set for a first-round RT-PCR of the TCR CDR3. TCRdb re-called the multiplex PCR reads through MiXCR, storing one row per CDR3 protein. This table has approximately 490,000 distinct CDR3 sequences, around a fifth appearing once. The sample taken for sequencing was blood. The origin of this receptor is a woman between 65 and 79 years old with Graves' ophthalmopathy. This chain connects TRBV7-2 to TRBJ2-3, with a weak D call TRBD2 (6 bases). CDR3 region: CASGGNGLVTDTQYF. The CDR3 DNA follows: TGTGCCAGCGGGGGGAATGGCCTCGTCACAGATACGCAGTATTTT.